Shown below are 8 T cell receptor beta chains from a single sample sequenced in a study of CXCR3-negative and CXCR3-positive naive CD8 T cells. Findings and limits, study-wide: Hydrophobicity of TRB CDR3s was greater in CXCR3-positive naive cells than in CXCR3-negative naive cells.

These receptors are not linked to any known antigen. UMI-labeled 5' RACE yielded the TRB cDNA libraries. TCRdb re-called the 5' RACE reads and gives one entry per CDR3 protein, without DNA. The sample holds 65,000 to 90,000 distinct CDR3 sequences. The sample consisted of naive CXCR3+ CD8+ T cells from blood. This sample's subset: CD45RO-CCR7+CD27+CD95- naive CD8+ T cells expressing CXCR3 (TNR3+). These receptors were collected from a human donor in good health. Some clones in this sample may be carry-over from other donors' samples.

CDR3 sequence reads: CASSRRDRETQYF. The V call is TRBV3-1, the J call TRBJ2-5; TCRdb selects TRBD1, and the lack of DNA leaves this call unchecked. The CDR3 length is 13 residues. Looked up from germline, CDR1 is LGHDT and CDR2 is YNNKEL (reference sequence).

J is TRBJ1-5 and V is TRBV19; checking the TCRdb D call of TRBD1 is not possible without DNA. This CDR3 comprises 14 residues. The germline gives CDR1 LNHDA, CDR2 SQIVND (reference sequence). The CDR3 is CASSIRDTNQPQHF.

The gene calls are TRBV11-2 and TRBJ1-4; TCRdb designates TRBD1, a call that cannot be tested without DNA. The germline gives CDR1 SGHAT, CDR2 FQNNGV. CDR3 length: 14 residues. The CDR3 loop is CASGPGATNEKLFF.

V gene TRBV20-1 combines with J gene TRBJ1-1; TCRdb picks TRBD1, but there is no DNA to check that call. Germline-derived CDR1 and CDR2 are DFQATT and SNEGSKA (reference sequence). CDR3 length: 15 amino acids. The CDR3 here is CSARGWDGERTEAFF.

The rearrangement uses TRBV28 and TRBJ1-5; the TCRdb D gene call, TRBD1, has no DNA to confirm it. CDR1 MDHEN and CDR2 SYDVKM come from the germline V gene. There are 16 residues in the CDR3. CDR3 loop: CASSSLRTGGSQPQHF.

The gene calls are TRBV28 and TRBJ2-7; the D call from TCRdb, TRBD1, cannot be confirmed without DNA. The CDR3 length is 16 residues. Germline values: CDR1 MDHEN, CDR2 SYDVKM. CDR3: CASSLAAGTGTYEQYF.

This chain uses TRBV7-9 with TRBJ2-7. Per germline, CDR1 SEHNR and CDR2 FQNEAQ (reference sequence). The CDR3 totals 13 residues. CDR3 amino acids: CASSISGIYEQYF. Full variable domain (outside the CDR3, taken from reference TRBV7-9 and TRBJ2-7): DTGVSQNPRHKITKRGQNVTFRCDPISEHNRLYWYRQTLGQGPEFLTYFQNEAQLEKSRLLSDRFSAERPKGSFSTLEIQRTEQGDSAMYLCASSISGIYEQYFGPGTRLTVT.

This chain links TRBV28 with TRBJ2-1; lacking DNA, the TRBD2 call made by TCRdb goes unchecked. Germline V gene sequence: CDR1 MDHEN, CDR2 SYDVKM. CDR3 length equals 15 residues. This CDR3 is CVISNGGVGYNEQFF. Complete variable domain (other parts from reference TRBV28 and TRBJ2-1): DVKVTQSSRYLVKRTGEKVFLECVQDMDHENMFWYRQDPGLGLRLIYFSYDVKMKEKGDIPEGYSVSREKKERFSLILESASTNQTSMYLCVISNGGVGYNEQFFGPGTRLTVL.